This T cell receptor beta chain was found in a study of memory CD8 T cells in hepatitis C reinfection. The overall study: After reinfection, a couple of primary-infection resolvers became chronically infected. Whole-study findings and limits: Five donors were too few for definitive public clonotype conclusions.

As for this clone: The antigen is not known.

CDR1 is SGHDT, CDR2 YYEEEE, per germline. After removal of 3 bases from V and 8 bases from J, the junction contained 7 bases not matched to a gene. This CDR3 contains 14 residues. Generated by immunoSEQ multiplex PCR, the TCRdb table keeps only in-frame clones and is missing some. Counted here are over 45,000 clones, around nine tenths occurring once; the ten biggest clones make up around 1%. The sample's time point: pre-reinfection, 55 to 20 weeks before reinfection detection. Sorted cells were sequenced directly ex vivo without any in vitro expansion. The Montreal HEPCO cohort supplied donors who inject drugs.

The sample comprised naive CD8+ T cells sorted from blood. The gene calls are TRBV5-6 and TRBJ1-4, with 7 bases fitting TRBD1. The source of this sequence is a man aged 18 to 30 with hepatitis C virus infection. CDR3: CASSSQGLGEKLFF. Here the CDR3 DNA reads TGTGCCAGCAGCTCACAGGGGTTAGGGGAAAAACTGTTTTTT.